What follows is one T cell receptor beta chain and its context. What it recognizes is unknown. This sample is drawn from a study of shared clonotypes between healthy human individuals. Study-wide results and caveats: Across subsets, estimated richness was generally greater for naive than for memory populations.

Healthy HIV-negative adults with no recent acute infections or vaccinations were recruited as donors. Profiled with immunoSEQ multiplex PCR; TCRdb holds only in-frame clones, not every one. The sample lists over 850,000 clones; more than 75% were seen once. The receptor comes from a man younger than 35 in good health. Some clones in this sample may be carry-over from other donors' samples. Material: memory CD4+ T cells from PBMCs. Subset defined: CD45RA-negative fraction.

DNA for the CDR3: TGTGCCAGCAGCTTGCGTGGGGTCATAGATACGCAGTATTTT. Protein: CASSLRGVIDTQYF. The genes are TRBV11-1 and TRBJ2-3; D gene unclear. Germline CDR1 and CDR2: SGHAT and FQDESV (reference sequence). V was clipped by 3 bases and J by 5 bases, with 12 bases between them. The CDR3 runs to 14 residues.